The T cell receptor beta chain under discussion was sequenced for a study of blood T cell repertoires in COVID-19. The overall study: Samples taken during acute and convalescent COVID-19 were collected in the United States, Italy and Spain. Nucleic acid was either cDNA or gDNA, and it came from T cells, B-cell-depleted T cells, or PBMCs.

Per the original methods: Amplification from reference gene primers served as the basis for estimated nucleated cell counts. Repertoires were generated with immunoSEQ multiplex PCR, while TCRdb's copy carries only in-frame clones and drops some. V and J calls and clone size are as listed in that table; D and trimming were resolved from the DNA. Among about 93,000 clones listed, around nine tenths were seen once. The CDR3 is 15 amino acids. CDR1 SGHRS and CDR2 YFSETQ come from the germline V gene. The J segment lost 5 bases and the V segment lost 4 bases, leaving 8 bases of the junction unmatched. The TCR sequence derives from a woman aged 80 or over with acute or convalescent COVID-19. V and J are TRBV5-1 and TRBJ2-2; 7 positions match TRBD1. The sequencing input was peripheral blood. The CDR3 DNA reads as TGCGCCAGCAGCGAAAGGACAGGTTTGACCGGGGAGCTGTTTTTT. Translating gives CASSERTGLTGELFF.